This TCR beta chain was captured by sequencing in a study of blood T cell repertoires in COVID-19. Study-level information: Samples of COVID-19 (acute and convalescent) were obtained from the United States, Italy and Spain. The cDNA or gDNA used as material had been derived from T cells, B-cell-depleted T cells, or PBMCs.

This CDR3 has 14 amino acids. Germline CDR1 MNHEY, CDR2 SMNVEV (reference sequence). V was clipped by 3 bases and J by 3 bases, with 9 bases between them. Seattle participants joined during active infection and were tracked over time. In the authors' workflow: Amplification of reference gene primers provided the estimated nucleated cell counts. Measured with immunoSEQ multiplex PCR; TCRdb has only the in-frame clones, and not every one. The V and J calls and clone size are taken from that table; D and trimming were inferred from the DNA. Of some 270,000 clones listed, around 88% are singletons. Sequences were obtained from peripheral blood. The receptor was derived from an elderly woman with COVID-19, enrolled during active disease. The rearrangement joins TRBV27 to TRBJ1-5, with D tentatively TRBD1 (5 bases). CDR3 nucleotide sequence: TGTGCCAGCAGTTTTGGGGGGTTCAATCAGCCCCAGCATTTT. Encoded protein: CASSFGGFNQPQHF.